Below, 5 T cell receptor beta chains from the same sample are listed, as sequenced in a study of neurological immune-mediated disorders. TCRdb re-analysed the 5' RACE reads in MiXCR, keeping a single row per CDR3 protein. The sample includes about 46,000 distinct CDR3 sequences, around 4.5% seen only once; the top ten take approximately 5.4%. The sequenced sample consisted of PBMCs. These receptors came from a woman aged 55 to 70 with multiple sclerosis.

This clonotype came up many times. The chain joins TRBV5-6 to TRBJ1-1, with D hard to call. CDR3 size: 11 residues. V lost 4 bases and J 1 base, leaving 2 bases between the germline ends. Looked up from germline, CDR1 is SGHDT and CDR2 is YYEEEE. The CDR3 nucleotides are TGTGCCAGCAGCGGGAACACTGAAGCTTTCTTT. Amino acid sequence: CASSGNTEAFF.

V usage is TRBV20-1 and J usage is TRBJ1-6; maybe TRBD1 (5 bases). V gave up 3 bases and J gave up 0 bases, with 15 bases separating them. The CDR3 spans 17 residues. Germline CDR1 reads DFQATT; CDR2 reads SNEGSKA (reference sequence). In DNA form, the CDR3 reads TGCAGTGCTAGGGGACCCGGGGTCAGCTCCTATAATTCACCCCTCCACTTT. This encodes CSARGPGVSSYNSPLHF.

The chain carries TRBV24-1 and TRBJ2-3; D is possibly TRBD2 (5 bases). CDR1 and CDR2 (germline): KGHDR, SFDVKD. Trimming left V 4 bases short and J 4 bases short, with 11 bases between. This CDR3 contains 14 residues. CDR3 in amino acids: CATSELAPPDTQYF. The CDR3 coding sequence is TGTGCCACCAGTGAGCTAGCTCCCCCAGATACGCAGTATTTT.

This clonotype was recorded at least ten times. The V gene is TRBV5-1, the J gene TRBJ2-3; no reliable D call. From germline, CDR1 is SGHRS and CDR2 YFSETQ. The V end lost 4 bases, the J end lost 0 bases, and 9 bases lay between the germline ends. CDR3 size: 14 residues. In DNA, the CDR3 is TGCGCCAGCAGCCGGTCCCAGAGCACAGATACGCAGTATTTT. Protein product: CASSRSQSTDTQYF.

This clonotype was observed at least ten times. The J gene is TRBJ1-1, the V gene TRBV5-8; D may be TRBD1 (6 bases). CDR3 size: 15 residues. Deletions cut 2 bases from V and 1 base from J, with 12 bases between. Germline assignment: CDR1 SGHTS and CDR2 YDEGEE. The CDR3 region has the DNA TGTGCCAGCAGCTTTAGGGGGACGGAGAACACTGAAGCTTTCTTT. The encoded protein is CASSFRGTENTEAFF.